Reported below is one TCR beta chain. The record originates from a study of control samples from healthy donors and cancer patients. Measured with immunoSEQ multiplex PCR; TCRdb has only the in-frame clones, and not every one. This table holds about 120,000 clones, more than 70% found once. Source material: blood. The TCR was taken from a man in his forties in good health.

The CDR3 is CASSLYQVSTDTQYF. The CDR3 nucleotides read TGTGCCAGCAGCTTATACCAGGTTAGCACAGATACGCAGTATTTT. The V call is TRBV7-2, the J call TRBJ2-3; D ambiguous. Trimming cost V 2 bases and J 0 bases, with 9 bases left between them. The CDR3 contains 15 residues. Germline CDR1 is SGHTA and CDR2 is FQGNSA. The variable domain in full, with the rest retrieved from reference TRBV7-2 and TRBJ2-3, is GAGVSQSPSNKVTEKGKDVELRCDPISGHTALYWYRQSLGQGLEFLIYFQGNSAPDKSGLPSDRFSAERTGGSVSTLTIQRTQQEDSAVYLCASSLYQVSTDTQYFGPGTRLTVL.